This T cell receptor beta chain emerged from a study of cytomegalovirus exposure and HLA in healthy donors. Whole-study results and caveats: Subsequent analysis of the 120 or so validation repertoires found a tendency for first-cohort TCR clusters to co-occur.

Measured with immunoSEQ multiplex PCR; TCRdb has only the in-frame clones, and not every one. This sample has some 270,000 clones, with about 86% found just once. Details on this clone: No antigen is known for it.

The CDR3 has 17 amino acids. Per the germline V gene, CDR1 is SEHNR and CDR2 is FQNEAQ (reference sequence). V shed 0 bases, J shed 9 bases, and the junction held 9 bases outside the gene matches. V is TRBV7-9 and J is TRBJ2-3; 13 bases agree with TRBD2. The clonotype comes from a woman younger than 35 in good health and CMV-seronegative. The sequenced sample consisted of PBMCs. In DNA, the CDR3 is TGTGCCAGCAGCTTAGCCGGACTAGCGGGGGAACCGGGAACGCAGTATTTT. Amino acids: CASSLAGLAGEPGTQYF.